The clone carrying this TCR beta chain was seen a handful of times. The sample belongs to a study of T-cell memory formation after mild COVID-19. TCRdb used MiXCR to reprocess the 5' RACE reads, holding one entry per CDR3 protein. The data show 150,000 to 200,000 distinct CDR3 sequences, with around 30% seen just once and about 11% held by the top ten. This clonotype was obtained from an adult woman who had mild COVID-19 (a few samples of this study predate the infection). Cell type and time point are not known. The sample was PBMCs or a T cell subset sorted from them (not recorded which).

CDR3 sequence: CASSQRSGGKETQYF. CDR3 sequence (DNA): TGCGCCAGCAGCCAGAGGAGCGGGGGTAAAGAGACCCAGTACTTC. The chain combines TRBV4-1 with TRBJ2-5; 8 positions agree with TRBD2. Trimming took 3 bases from V and 3 from J; bases not matched to a gene: 6. There are 15 residues in the CDR3. Germline V gene data show CDR1 as MGHRA and CDR2 as YSYEKL.